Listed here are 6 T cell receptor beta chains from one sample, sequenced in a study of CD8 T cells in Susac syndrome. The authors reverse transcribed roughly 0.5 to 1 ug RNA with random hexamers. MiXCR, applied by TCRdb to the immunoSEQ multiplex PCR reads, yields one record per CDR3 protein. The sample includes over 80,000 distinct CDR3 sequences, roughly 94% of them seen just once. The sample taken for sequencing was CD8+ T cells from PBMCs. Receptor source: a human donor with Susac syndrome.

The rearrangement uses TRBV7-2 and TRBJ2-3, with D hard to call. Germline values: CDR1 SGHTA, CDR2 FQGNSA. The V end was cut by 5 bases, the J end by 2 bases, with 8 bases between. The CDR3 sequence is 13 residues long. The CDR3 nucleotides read TGTGCCAGCAGCGCCTTTCCCACAGATACGCAGTATTTT. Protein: CASSAFPTDTQYF.

CDR3 sequence (DNA): TGTGCCAGCAGTTTATCCCAGGGAGATTACAATCAGCCCCAGCATTTT. Its translation: CASSLSQGDYNQPQHF. The rearrangement uses TRBV27 and TRBJ1-5, with D possibly matching TRBD1 (5 bases). The CDR3 contains 16 residues. The germline V gene has CDR1 MNHEY and CDR2 SMNVEV (reference sequence). With 0 bases removed from V and 3 bases from J, the gap between germline ends came to 12 bases.

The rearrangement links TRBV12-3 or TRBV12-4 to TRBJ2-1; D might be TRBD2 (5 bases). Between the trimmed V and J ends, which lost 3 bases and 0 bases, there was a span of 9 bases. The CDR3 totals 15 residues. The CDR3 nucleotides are TGTGCCAGCAGTTTCGAGGGAAGCTCCTACAATGAGCAGTTCTTC. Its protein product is CASSFEGSSYNEQFF.

CDR3 DNA: TGTGCCTGGAGTGTAGCCCTAGCGCTGTTCTTC. It is translated as CAWSVALALFF. This chain uses TRBV30 with TRBJ2-1, with D possibly matching TRBD2 (6 bases). The CDR3 extends over 11 amino acids. Trimming shortened V by 0 bases and J by 15 bases, and 12 bases separated the two germline ends. Per the germline V gene, CDR1 is GTSNPN and CDR2 is SVGIG (reference sequence).

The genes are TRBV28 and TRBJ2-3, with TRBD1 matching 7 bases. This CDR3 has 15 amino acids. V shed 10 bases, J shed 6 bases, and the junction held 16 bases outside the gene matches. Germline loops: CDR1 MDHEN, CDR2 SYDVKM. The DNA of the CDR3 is TGTGCCACCACTCGCGGACAGGATCGGAGGGATACGCAGTATTTT. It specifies CATTRGQDRRDTQYF.

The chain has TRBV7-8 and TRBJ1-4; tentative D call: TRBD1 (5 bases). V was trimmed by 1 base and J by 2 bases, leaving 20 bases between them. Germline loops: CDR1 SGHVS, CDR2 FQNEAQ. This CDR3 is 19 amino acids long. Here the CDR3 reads CASSLGRGEGLKTNEKLFF. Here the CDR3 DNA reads TGTGCCAGCAGCTTAGGTCGGGGCGAAGGGTTGAAGACTAATGAAAAACTGTTTTTT.